A single sample gave rise to the 30 T cell receptor beta chains below, sequenced in a study of cytomegalovirus exposure and HLA in healthy donors (dated by TCRdb to 2016 to 2017). The library was built by means of the immunoSEQ multiplex PCR assay. For the multiplex PCR, a mixture combining 60 forward primers for TCR Vbeta segments and 13 reverse primers for TCR Jbeta segments was used. Drawn from immuneACCESS, this table holds only the in-frame rearrangements with V and J called that TCRdb kept. Clones are partly lost; checked studies trace under half to an unresolved V gene and leave the rest unexplained. This sample is represented by roughly 93,000 clones; about 70% of them were singletons. 3% to 3.5% of the sample is in the top ten clones. Sequencing used PBMCs. Receptors were obtained from a man aged 40-50 years in good health and CMV-seronegative.

The chain is built from TRBV19 and TRBJ2-6, with D possibly TRBD1 on 5 matching bases. Trimming left V 2 bases short and J 0 bases short, with 14 bases between. Germline lookup yields CDR1 LNHDA and CDR2 SQIVND (reference sequence). CDR3 length equals 18 residues. CDR3 sequence reads: CASSIMETGPSGANVLTF. The CDR3 coding sequence is TGTGCCAGTAGTATAATGGAAACAGGCCCCTCTGGGGCCAACGTCCTGACTTTC.

The chain couples TRBV15 to TRBJ2-5; D is possibly TRBD2 (5 bases). The CDR3 runs 15 residues. Germline lookup yields CDR1 LNHNV and CDR2 YYDKDF (reference sequence). Deletions cut 3 bases from V and 0 bases from J, with 11 bases between. CDR3 DNA sequence: TGTGCCACCAGCAGTGAGGGCAACTACCAAGAGACCCAGTACTTC. It codes for CATSSEGNYQETQYF.

The chain joins TRBV7-2 to TRBJ2-1, with D perhaps matching TRBD2 (5 bases). Trimming removed 3 bases at V and 4 bases at J, with 10 bases between. This CDR3 spans 14 amino acids. Germline V lookup: CDR1 SGHTA, CDR2 FQGNSA. CDR3 protein: CASSLLSGYNEQFF. The CDR3 DNA is TGTGCCAGCAGCTTGCTTTCGGGGTACAATGAGCAGTTCTTC.

The J gene is TRBJ2-3, the V gene TRBV6-1, with 7 nucleotides matching TRBD2. This CDR3 contains 15 residues. V trimming: 4 bases; J trimming: 4 bases; junction bases outside the gene matches: 8. Germline CDR1 reads MNHNS; CDR2 reads SASEGT. The CDR3 DNA reads TGTGCCAGCAGTGGTATGGGGGGGTTATCAGATACGCAGTATTTT. Translating gives CASSGMGGLSDTQYF.

The chain couples TRBV4-1 to TRBJ2-5; 8 positions agree with TRBD2. The junction had 7 bases not matched to a gene; V was cut back by 0 bases and J by 1 base. The CDR3 sequence is 17 residues long. Germline lookup yields CDR1 MGHRA and CDR2 YSYEKL. CDR3 nucleotides: TGCGCCAGCAGCCAAGAGGAGCTAGCGGGTCTCCAAGAGACCCAGTACTTC. Amino acid sequence: CASSQEELAGLQETQYF.

The chain has TRBV5-1 and TRBJ2-1, with TRBD2 identical over 7 bases. Germline trimming cut 4 bases from V and 3 bases from J; bases unmatched to any gene: 4. The germline V gene encodes CDR1 SGHRS and CDR2 YFSETQ. The CDR3 consists of 14 residues. CDR3 sequence: CASSTAGVYNEQFF. The CDR3, as DNA: TGCGCCAGCAGCACCGCGGGGGTCTACAATGAGCAGTTCTTC.

This chain links TRBV9 with TRBJ2-7; D is perhaps TRBD1 (5 bases). Germline CDR1 reads SGDLS; CDR2 reads YYNGEE. Trimming shortened V by 4 bases and J by 6 bases, and 14 bases separated the two germline ends. This CDR3 has 13 residues. For the CDR3, the DNA is TGTGCCAGCAGCCCAGGGCCTGAACGCGAGCAGTACTTC. Amino acids: CASSPGPEREQYF.

This sequence joins TRBV28 and TRBJ1-5, with a tentative D call TRBD1 (5 bases). This CDR3 contains 15 residues. The germline CDR1 and CDR2 sequences are MDHEN and SYDVKM. V lost 2 bases to trimming and J lost 7 bases, with 15 bases between them. The CDR3 region is CASSLRTAGGQPQHF. The DNA of the CDR3 is TGTGCCAGCAGTTTACGGACCGCCGGGGGGCAGCCCCAGCATTTT.

The chain carries TRBV28 and TRBJ1-3, with 9 nucleotides matching TRBD1. V was clipped by 6 bases and J by 4 bases; unmatched bases: 7. The CDR3 has 15 residues. Germline V gives CDR1 MDHEN, CDR2 SYDVKM. CDR3 sequence reads: CASSPGQGTGNTIYF. CDR3 DNA: TGTGCCAGCAGCCCTGGACAGGGGACAGGAAACACCATATATTTT.

This chain joins TRBV28 and TRBJ1-2; 9 nucleotides align to TRBD1. There are 14 residues in the CDR3. CDR1 is MDHEN, CDR2 SYDVKM, per germline. J gave up 8 bases and V 5 bases, and 9 bases lay outside the gene matches. CDR3 loop: CASSLRTGVDGYTF. The CDR3 DNA reads TGTGCCAGCAGTCTACGGACAGGGGTGGACGGCTACACCTTC.

CDR3 residues: CASSLAAGAYEQYF. In DNA, the CDR3 is TGTGCCAGCAGCCTGGCAGCCGGGGCCTACGAGCAGTACTTC. V gene TRBV27 combines with J gene TRBJ2-7; weak D call: TRBD2 (5 bases). Germline CDR1 and CDR2: MNHEY and SMNVEV (reference sequence). Trimming shortened V by 6 bases and J by 2 bases, and 14 bases separated the two germline ends. There are 14 residues in the CDR3.

The V and J genes are TRBV6-1 and TRBJ1-1; TRBD1 aligns across 7 bases. CDR1 is MNHNS, CDR2 SASEGT, per germline. The J segment lost 4 bases and the V segment lost 4 bases, leaving 15 bases of the junction unmatched. The CDR3 sequence is 17 residues long. Written as DNA, the CDR3 is TGTGCCAGCAGTGGCTACATCGGTCAGGGGGGAGCCACTGAAGCTTTCTTT. Protein product: CASSGYIGQGGATEAFF.

This clone was recorded a few times. V is TRBV30 and J is TRBJ1-6, with 7 positions matching TRBD1. The CDR3 covers 14 residues. V shed 2 bases and J 7 bases; nucleotides not matched to a gene: 5. CDR1 is GTSNPN, CDR2 SVGIG, per germline (reference sequence). CDR3 loop: CAWSNRGGNSPLHF. The CDR3 coding sequence is TGTGCCTGGAGTAACAGGGGCGGCAATTCACCCCTCCACTTT. Supplemented by reference TRBV30 and TRBJ1-6, the full variable domain reads SQTIHQWPATLVQPVGSPLSLECTVEGTSNPNLYWYRQAAGRGLQLLFYSVGIGQISSEVPQNLSASRPQDRQFILSSKKLLLSDSGFYLCAWSNRGGNSPLHFGNGTRLTVT.

The CDR3 is CASSQEGRGVSYNEQFF. DNA for the CDR3: TGCGCCAGCAGCCAGGAGGGCCGGGGAGTCTCCTACAATGAGCAGTTCTTC. J is TRBJ2-1 and V is TRBV4-1, with D maybe TRBD2 (6 bases). V was pared by 3 bases and J by 0 bases, with 15 bases between. The CDR3 has 17 amino acids. Germline V gives CDR1 MGHRA, CDR2 YSYEKL.

This rearrangement joins TRBV9 to TRBJ2-3, with 9 bases matching TRBD2. The ends lost 2 bases at V and 1 base at J; junction bases unmatched: 5. The CDR3 contains 16 residues. Germline V gives CDR1 SGDLS, CDR2 YYNGEE. CDR3 in DNA: TGTGCCAGCAGCGTCTTATCTAGCGGGGGCACAGATACGCAGTATTTT. Translated, it gives CASSVLSSGGTDTQYF. The whole variable domain, filled in from reference TRBV9 and TRBJ2-3, reads DSGVTQTPKHLITATGQRVTLRCSPRSGDLSVYWYQQSLDQGLQFLIQYYNGEERAKGNILERFSAQQFPDLHSELNLSSLELGDSALYFCASSVLSSGGTDTQYFGPGTRLTVL.

J is TRBJ2-5 and V is TRBV19, with TRBD1 matching over 7 bases. The germline V gene encodes CDR1 LNHDA and CDR2 SQIVND (reference sequence). The CDR3 has 18 residues. V lost 6 bases, J lost 1 base, and 17 bases stayed unmatched. The CDR3 nucleotides read TGTGCCAGTAGCGTCGTGACCACAGGGGCCGTTTTCCAAGAGACCCAGTACTTC. Its protein is CASSVVTTGAVFQETQYF.

The sample holds one count of this clone. The chain recombines TRBV28 with TRBJ2-7; 9 bases fit TRBD2. The CDR3 loop spans 15 amino acids. Germline CDR1 and CDR2: MDHEN and SYDVKM. The V and J ends lost 3 bases and 0 bases, in that order; junction bases with no gene match: 3. DNA for the CDR3: TGTGCCAGCAGTTTGACTAGCGGTAGCTCCTACGAGCAGTACTTC. Amino acid sequence: CASSLTSGSSYEQYF.

The chain has TRBV9 and TRBJ2-5; possibly TRBD2 for D (6 bases). The J call may not be correct, given that the DNA end is closer to TRBJ2-7. Germline V gives CDR1 SGDLS, CDR2 YYNGEE. The CDR3 loop spans 14 amino acids. The CDR3 DNA follows: TGTGCCAGCAGCGTAGAAGCGGGTGCCTACGAGCAGTACTTC. This sequence encodes CASSVEAGAYEQYF.

The gene calls are TRBV28 and TRBJ1-2; D is possibly TRBD1 (5 bases). CDR1 and CDR2 from the germline V gene are MDHEN and SYDVKM. V lost 3 bases and J 5 bases, leaving 7 bases between the germline ends. CDR3 length: 12 residues. The CDR3 nucleotides are TGTGCCAGCAGTTTCAGGGCATATGGCTACACCTTC. It codes for CASSFRAYGYTF.

The rearrangement links TRBV5-1 to TRBJ2-1; D is ambiguous. Germline CDR1 is SGHRS and CDR2 is YFSETQ. The V gene lost 0 bases and the J gene lost 1 base, with 11 bases spanning the gap. The CDR3 length is 16 residues. The CDR3 nucleotides are TGCGCCAGCAGCTTGGTCGGCAGGCGATCCTACAATGAGCAGTTCTTC. It yields the protein CASSLVGRRSYNEQFF.

The CDR3 DNA reads TGTGCCAGTAGTAACAGGGGGAGCTCCTACGAGCAGTACTTC. Translated, it gives CASSNRGSSYEQYF. V and J are TRBV19 and TRBJ2-7; the match to TRBD1 covers 8 bases. The CDR3 totals 14 residues. The germline gives CDR1 LNHDA, CDR2 SQIVND (reference sequence). Trimming at V came to 4 bases and at J to 0 bases, leaving 2 bases not matched to a gene.

J is TRBJ2-1 and V is TRBV5-6; maybe TRBD2 (6 bases). Trimming took 4 bases from V and 2 from J, leaving 13 bases between them. The CDR3 loop spans 15 amino acids. Germline lookup yields CDR1 SGHDT and CDR2 YYEEEE. In nucleotides, the CDR3 is TGTGCCAGCAGCCATAGCGGTCTGCCCTACAATGAGCAGTTCTTC. Its translation: CASSHSGLPYNEQFF.

This clone was seen once. The chain combines TRBV7-3 with TRBJ1-1, with 8 bases lining up with TRBD1. V was clipped by 0 bases and J by 1 base; unmatched bases: 7. Germline lookup yields CDR1 SGHTA and CDR2 FQGTGA. The CDR3 is 17 amino acids. CDR3 in DNA: TGTGCCAGCAGCTTAACGGGGCAGGGGGCAGGGAACACTGAAGCTTTCTTT. Amino acid sequence: CASSLTGQGAGNTEAFF.

This chain connects TRBV7-8 to TRBJ1-2; 8 bases fit TRBD1. The germline CDR1 and CDR2 sequences are SGHVS and FQNEAQ. There are 12 residues in the CDR3. V gave up 3 bases and J gave up 8 bases; unmatched junction bases: 2. The CDR3 bases are TGTGCCAGCAGCTTCGACAGGGGAGGCTACACCTTC. Translated, it gives CASSFDRGGYTF. Using reference TRBV7-8 and TRBJ1-2 for the parts outside the CDR3, the full variable domain is GAGVSQSPRYKVAKRGQDVALRCDPISGHVSLFWYQQALGQGPEFLTYFQNEAQLDKSGLPSDRFFAERPEGSVSTLKIQRTQQEDSAVYLCASSFDRGGYTFGSGTRLTVV.

This clone has a handful of counts. The gene calls are TRBV7-9 and TRBJ1-1; TRBD1 might be the D (5 bases). The germline CDR1 and CDR2 sequences are SEHNR and FQNEAQ (reference sequence). This CDR3 region has 18 residues. With 0 bases removed from V and 0 bases from J, the gap between germline ends came to 17 bases. CDR3 nucleotides: TGTGCCAGCAGCTTAGCGCCCCAGGGAGGAGGAATGAACACTGAAGCTTTCTTT. Residues: CASSLAPQGGGMNTEAFF.

The gene calls are TRBV19 and TRBJ1-3; D is unresolved. V lost 8 bases to trimming and J lost 3 bases, with 11 bases between them. Germline CDR1 and CDR2: LNHDA and SQIVND (reference sequence). The length of the CDR3 is 13 residues. The CDR3 DNA reads as TGTGCCAGTGAGCCTCGAGATGGAAACACCATATATTTT. This codes for CASEPRDGNTIYF.

This chain connects TRBV7-2 to TRBJ1-2; D gene uncertain. The CDR3 sequence is 14 residues long. Germline CDR1 SGHTA, CDR2 FQGNSA. V dropped 3 bases and J dropped 8 bases, with 16 bases sitting between them. The CDR3 region has the DNA TGTGCCAGCAGCTTGAGAGTACAGCCAGCCGGCTACACCTTC. Translating gives CASSLRVQPAGYTF.

This sequence joins TRBV7-3 and TRBJ1-2; no reliable D call. CDR3 length: 13 residues. V gave up 5 bases and J gave up 6 bases, with 13 bases separating them. Germline values: CDR1 SGHTA, CDR2 FQGTGA. For the CDR3, the DNA is TGTGCCAGCAGCCTCCCATCGGGGAATGGCTACACCTTC. Amino acids: CASSLPSGNGYTF.

The chain uses TRBV7-6 and TRBJ1-2; the match to TRBD1 covers 7 bases. This CDR3 is 14 amino acids long. CDR1 and CDR2 (germline): SGHVS, FNYEAQ. Germline trimming cut 4 bases from V and 2 bases from J; bases unmatched to any gene: 4. The CDR3 is CASSSGTVNYGYTF. CDR3 DNA sequence: TGTGCCAGCAGCTCGGGGACAGTCAACTATGGCTACACCTTC.

The chain recombines TRBV28 with TRBJ2-1; TRBD1 agrees at 8 bases. This CDR3 spans 13 amino acids. Germline V gene sequence: CDR1 MDHEN, CDR2 SYDVKM. Trimming cost V 7 bases and J 4 bases; bases outside gene matches: 3. The CDR3 is CASTWDRYNEQFF. CDR3 nucleotide sequence: TGTGCCAGCACCTGGGACAGGTACAATGAGCAGTTCTTC.